This TCR beta chain was sequenced for a study of T cell changes during pregnancy in multiple sclerosis. In germline, CDR1 is SEHNR, CDR2 FQNEAQ (reference sequence). The CDR3 totals 14 residues. V was trimmed by 5 bases and J by 7 bases, leaving 14 bases between them. TCRdb keeps only in-frame clones here, not all; method: immunoSEQ multiplex PCR. The data hold around 62,000 clones, with around 93% observed a single time. The TCR was taken from a female donor with multiple sclerosis, enrolled in a pregnancy study. This sample comprised CD8+ T cells from peripheral blood mononuclear cells, obtained in the second trimester of pregnancy. The chain links TRBV7-9 to TRBJ1-4; D perhaps matches TRBD1 (6 bases). In nucleotides, the CDR3 is TGTGCCAGCAGCCCTCCCGGACAGCCTGAAAAACTGTTTTTT. It codes for CASSPPGQPEKLFF.